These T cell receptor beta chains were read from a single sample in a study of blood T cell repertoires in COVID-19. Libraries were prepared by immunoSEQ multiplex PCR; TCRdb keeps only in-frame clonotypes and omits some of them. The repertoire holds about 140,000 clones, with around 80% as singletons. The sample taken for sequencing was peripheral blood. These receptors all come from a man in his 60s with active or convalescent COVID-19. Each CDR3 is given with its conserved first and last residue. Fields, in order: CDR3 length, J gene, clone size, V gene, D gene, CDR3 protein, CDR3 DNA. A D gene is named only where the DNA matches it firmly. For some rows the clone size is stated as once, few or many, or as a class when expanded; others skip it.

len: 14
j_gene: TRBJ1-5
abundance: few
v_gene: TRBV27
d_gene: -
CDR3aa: CASSFRGRGQPQHF
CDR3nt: TGTGCCAGCAGTTTCCGGGGGCGGGGGCAGCCCCAGCATTTT

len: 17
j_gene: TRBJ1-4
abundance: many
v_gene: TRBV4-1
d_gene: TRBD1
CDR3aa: CASSQGDRVGLDEKLFF
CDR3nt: TGCGCCAGCAGCCAAGGGGACAGGGTGGGTCTCGATGAAAAACTGTTTTTT

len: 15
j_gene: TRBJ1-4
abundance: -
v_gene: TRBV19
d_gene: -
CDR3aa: CASKRGGPTNEKLFF
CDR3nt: TGTGCCAGTAAAAGGGGGGGGCCGACTAATGAAAAACTGTTTTTT

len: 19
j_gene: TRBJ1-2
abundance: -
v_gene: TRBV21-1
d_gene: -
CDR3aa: CASSKWGPGWVDCNYGYTF
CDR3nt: TGTGCCAGCAGCAAGTGGGGCCCGGGCTGGGTCGATTGTAACTATGGCTACACCTTC

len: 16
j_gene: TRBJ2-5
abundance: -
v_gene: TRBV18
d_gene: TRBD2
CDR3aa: CASSLGLAGNGETQYF
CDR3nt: TGTGCCAGCTCCCTCGGACTAGCGGGGAATGGAGAGACCCAGTACTTC

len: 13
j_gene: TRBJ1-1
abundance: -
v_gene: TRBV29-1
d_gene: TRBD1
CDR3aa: CSVKKQGRVEAFF
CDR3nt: TGCAGCGTAAAAAAACAGGGGCGCGTTGAAGCTTTCTTT

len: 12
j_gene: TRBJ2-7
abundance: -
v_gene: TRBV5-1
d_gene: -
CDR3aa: CASSTDSYEQYF
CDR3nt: TGCGCCAGCAGCACAGACTCCTACGAGCAGTACTTC

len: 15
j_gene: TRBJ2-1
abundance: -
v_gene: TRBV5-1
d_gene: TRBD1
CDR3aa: CASSLGQGAVDEQFF
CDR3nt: TGCGCCAGCAGCTTGGGACAGGGGGCTGTCGATGAGCAGTTCTTC

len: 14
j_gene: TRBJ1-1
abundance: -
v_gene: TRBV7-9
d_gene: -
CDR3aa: CASSSADRNTEAFF
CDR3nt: TGTGCCAGCAGCTCGGCCGACAGAAACACTGAAGCTTTCTTT

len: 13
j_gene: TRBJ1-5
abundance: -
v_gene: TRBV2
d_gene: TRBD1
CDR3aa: CASSKDRGQPQHF
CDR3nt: TGTGCCAGCAGCAAGGACAGGGGACAGCCCCAGCATTTT

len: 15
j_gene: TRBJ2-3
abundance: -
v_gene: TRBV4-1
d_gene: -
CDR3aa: CASSQDGRFADTQYF
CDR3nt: TGCGCCAGCAGCCAAGATGGGAGATTCGCAGATACGCAGTATTTT

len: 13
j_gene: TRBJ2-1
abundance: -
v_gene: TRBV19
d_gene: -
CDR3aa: CASSTTRGHEQFF
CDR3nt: TGTGCCAGTAGTACCACCCGGGGTCATGAGCAGTTCTTC

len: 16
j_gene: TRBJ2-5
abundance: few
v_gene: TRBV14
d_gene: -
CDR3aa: CASSQGNSWTAETQYF
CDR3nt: TGTGCCAGCAGCCAAGGGAATTCTTGGACAGCCGAGACCCAGTACTTC

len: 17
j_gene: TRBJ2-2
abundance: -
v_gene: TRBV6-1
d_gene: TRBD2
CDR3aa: CASSETSGISGTGELFF
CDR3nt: TGTGCCAGCAGTGAGACTAGCGGGATTTCGGGCACCGGGGAGCTGTTTTTT

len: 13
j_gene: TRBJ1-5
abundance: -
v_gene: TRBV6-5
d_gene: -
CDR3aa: CASWSYSNQPQHF
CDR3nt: TGTGCTTCCTGGTCCTATAGCAATCAGCCCCAGCATTTT

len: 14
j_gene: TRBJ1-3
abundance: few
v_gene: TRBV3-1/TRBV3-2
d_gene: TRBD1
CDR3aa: CASSLGQGLSPIYF
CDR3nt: TGTGCCAGCAGCCTCGGACAGGGGCTCTCCCCCATATATTTT

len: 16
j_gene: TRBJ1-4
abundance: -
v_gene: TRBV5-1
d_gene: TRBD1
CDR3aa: CASSSTGTGVGEKLFF
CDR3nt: TGCGCCAGCAGCTCTACCGGGACAGGGGTCGGTGAAAAACTGTTTTTT

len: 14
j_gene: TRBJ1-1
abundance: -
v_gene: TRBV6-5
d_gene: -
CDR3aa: CASSWSGMNTEAFF
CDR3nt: TGTGCCAGCAGTTGGTCAGGGATGAACACTGAAGCTTTCTTT

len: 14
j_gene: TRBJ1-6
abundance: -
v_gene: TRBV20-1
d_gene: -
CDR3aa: CSASEGSMDSPLHF
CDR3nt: TGCAGTGCTAGTGAAGGGAGTATGGATTCACCCCTCCACTTT

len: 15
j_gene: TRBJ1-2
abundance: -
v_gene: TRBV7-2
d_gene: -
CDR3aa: CASSLAGEFNYGYTF
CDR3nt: TGTGCCAGCAGCTTAGCCGGGGAGTTCAACTATGGCTACACCTTC

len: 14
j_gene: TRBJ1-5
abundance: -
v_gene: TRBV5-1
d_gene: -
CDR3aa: CASSLEGGNQPQHF
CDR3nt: TGCGCCAGCAGCTTGGAGGGGGGCAATCAGCCCCAGCATTTT

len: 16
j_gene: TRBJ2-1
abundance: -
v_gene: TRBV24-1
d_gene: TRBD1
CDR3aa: CATSDTGTENYNEQFF
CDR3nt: TGTGCCACCAGTGATACCGGGACAGAGAATTACAATGAGCAGTTCTTC

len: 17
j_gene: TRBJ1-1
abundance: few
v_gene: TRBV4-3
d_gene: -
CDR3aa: CASSQDSKGVWDTEAFF
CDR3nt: TGCGCCAGCAGCCAAGATTCGAAGGGGGTATGGGACACTGAAGCTTTCTTT

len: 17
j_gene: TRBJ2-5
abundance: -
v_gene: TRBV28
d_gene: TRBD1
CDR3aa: CASSFMPGTGGRKTQYF
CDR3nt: TGTGCCAGCAGTTTTATGCCTGGGACAGGGGGCCGGAAGACCCAGTACTTC

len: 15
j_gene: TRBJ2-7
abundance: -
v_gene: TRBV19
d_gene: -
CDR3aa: CASSAGTTGSYEQYF
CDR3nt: TGTGCCAGTAGTGCCGGGACAACCGGTTCCTACGAGCAGTACTTC

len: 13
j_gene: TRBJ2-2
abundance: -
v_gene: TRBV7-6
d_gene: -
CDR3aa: CASSLIYTGELFF
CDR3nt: TGTGCCAGCAGCCTAATTTACACCGGGGAGCTGTTTTTT

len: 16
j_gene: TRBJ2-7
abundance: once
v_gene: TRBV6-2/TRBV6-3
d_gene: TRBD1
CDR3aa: CASSSLSGTAKYEQYF
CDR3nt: TGTGCCAGCAGTAGCCTCTCCGGGACAGCGAAATACGAGCAGTACTTC

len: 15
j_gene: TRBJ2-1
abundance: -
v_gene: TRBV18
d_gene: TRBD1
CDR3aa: CASSPGQGSINEQFF
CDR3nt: TGTGCCAGCTCACCCGGACAGGGGTCCATCAATGAGCAGTTCTTC

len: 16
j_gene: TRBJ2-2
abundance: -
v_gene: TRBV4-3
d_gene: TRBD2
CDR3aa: CASSQLVGGDTGELFF
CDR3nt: TGCGCCAGCAGCCAATTGGTGGGAGGGGACACCGGGGAGCTGTTTTTT

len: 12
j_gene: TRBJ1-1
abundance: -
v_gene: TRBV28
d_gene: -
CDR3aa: CASSPGHSGAFF
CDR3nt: TGTGCCAGCAGCCCGGGACACTCGGGAGCTTTCTTT

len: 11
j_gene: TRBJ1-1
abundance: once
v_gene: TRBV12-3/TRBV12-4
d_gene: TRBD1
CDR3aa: CASRETGKAFF
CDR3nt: TGTGCCAGCAGGGAGACAGGGAAAGCTTTCTTT

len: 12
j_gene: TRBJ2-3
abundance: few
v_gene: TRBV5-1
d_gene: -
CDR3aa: CASRREPDTQYF
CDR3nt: TGCGCCAGTCGACGGGAGCCAGATACGCAGTATTTT

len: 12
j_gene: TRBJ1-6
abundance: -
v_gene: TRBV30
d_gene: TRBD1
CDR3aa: CAWRPTGGPLHF
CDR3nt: TGTGCCTGGAGGCCGACAGGGGGACCCCTCCACTTT